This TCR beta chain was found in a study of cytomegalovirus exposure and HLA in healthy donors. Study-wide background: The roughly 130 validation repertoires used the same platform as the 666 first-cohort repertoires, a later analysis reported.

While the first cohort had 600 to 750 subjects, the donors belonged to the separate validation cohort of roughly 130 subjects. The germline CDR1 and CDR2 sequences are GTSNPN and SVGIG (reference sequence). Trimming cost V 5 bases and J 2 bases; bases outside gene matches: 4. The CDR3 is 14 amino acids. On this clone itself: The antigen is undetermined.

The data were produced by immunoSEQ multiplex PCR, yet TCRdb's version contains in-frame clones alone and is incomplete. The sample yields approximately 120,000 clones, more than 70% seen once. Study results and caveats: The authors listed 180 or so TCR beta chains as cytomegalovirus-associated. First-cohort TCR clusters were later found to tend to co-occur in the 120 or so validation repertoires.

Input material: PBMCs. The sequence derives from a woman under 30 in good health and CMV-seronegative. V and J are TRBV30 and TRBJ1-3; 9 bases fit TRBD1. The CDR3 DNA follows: TGTGCCTGGGAAACAGGGGGCGCTGGAAACACCATATATTTT. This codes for CAWETGGAGNTIYF.